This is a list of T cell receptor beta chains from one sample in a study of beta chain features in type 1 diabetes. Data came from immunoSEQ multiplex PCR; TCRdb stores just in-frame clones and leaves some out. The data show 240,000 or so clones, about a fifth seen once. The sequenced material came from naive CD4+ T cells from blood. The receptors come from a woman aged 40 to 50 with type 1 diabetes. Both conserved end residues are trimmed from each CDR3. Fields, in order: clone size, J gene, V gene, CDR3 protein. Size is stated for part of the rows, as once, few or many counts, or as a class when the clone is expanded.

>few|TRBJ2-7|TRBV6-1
ASSGDRAYEQY
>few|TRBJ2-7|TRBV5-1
ASTTETEGGPLEQY
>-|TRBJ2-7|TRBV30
AWSVMLQGDGEQY
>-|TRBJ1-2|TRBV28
ASSSGQVYGYT
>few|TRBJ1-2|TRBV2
ASSGQGTDGYT
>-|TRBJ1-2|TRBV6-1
ASSEVVGTGST
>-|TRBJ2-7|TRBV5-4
ASSLGQGFDLYEQY
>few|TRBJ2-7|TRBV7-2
ASSFRLAGFSYEQY
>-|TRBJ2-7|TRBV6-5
ASKWAQGTYEQY
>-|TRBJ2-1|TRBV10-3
ASWTGSYNEQF
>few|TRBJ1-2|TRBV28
ASSTGYGYT
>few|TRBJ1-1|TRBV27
ASSYTGGWRAF
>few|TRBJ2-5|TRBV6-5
ASSYAGTGKETQY
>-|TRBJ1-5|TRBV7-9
ASSLAESQPQH
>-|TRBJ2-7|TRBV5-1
ASSYGQRSSYEQY
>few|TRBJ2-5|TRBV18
ASSAQRGETQY
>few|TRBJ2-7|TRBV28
ASSSDMIYEQY
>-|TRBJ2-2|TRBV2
ASSGQGLGTGELF
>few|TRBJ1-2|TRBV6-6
AISGGYGYT
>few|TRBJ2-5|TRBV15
ATSRDLTSGETQY
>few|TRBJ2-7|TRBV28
ASSLSYKYEQY
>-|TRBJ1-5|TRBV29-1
SVAIQGDRQPQH
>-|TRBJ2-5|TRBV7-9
ASSFRGLGGTQY
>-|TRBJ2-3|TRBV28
ASSPDSYSTDTQY
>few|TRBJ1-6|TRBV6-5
ASSLRDSYNSPLH
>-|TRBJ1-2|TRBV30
AWSVTPGIRFYGYT
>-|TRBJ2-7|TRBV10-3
AISAAGGPYEQY
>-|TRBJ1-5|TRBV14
ASSPWAGVLPQPQH
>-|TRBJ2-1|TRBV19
ASSLDRGLRREQF
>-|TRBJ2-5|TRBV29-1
SVGHTGGEVY
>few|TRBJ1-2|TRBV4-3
ASSQGDRGVRGYT
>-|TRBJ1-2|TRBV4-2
ASSQDGDRGNYGYT